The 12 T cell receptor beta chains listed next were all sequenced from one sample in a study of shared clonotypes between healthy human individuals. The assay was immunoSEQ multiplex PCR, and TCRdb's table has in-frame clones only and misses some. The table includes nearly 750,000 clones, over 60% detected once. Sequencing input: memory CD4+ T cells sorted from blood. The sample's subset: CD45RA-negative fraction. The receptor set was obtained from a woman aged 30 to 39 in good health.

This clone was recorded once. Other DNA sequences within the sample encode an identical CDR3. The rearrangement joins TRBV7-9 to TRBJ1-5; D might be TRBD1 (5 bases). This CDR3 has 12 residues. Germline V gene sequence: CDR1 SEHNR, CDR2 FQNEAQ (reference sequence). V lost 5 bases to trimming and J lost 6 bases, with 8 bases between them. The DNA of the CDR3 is TGTGCCAGCAGCCAAGGGGTTCAGCCCCAGCATTTT. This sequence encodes CASSQGVQPQHF. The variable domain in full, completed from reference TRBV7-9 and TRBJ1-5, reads DTGVSQNPRHKITKRGQNVTFRCDPISEHNRLYWYRQTLGQGPEFLTYFQNEAQLEKSRLLSDRFSAERPKGSFSTLEIQRTEQGDSAMYLCASSQGVQPQHFGDGTRLSIL.

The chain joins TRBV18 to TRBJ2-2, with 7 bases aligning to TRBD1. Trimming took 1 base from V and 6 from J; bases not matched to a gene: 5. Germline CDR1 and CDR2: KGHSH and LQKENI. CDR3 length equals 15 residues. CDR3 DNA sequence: TGTGCCAGCTCACCACGGGCAGGGGGATCCGGGGAGCTGTTTTTT. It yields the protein CASSPRAGGSGELFF.

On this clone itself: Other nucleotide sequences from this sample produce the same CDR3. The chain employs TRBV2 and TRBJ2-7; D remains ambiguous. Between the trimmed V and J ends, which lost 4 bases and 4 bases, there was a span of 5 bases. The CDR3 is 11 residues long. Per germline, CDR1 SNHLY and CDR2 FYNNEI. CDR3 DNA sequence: TGTGCCAGCAGTGGGACGTACGAGCAGTACTTC. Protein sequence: CASSGTYEQYF.

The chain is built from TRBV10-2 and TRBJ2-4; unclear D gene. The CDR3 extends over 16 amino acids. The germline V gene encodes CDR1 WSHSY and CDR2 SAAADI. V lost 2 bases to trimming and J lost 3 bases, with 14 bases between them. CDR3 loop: CASSEPSSEFKNIQYF. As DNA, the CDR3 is TGCGCCAGCAGTGAGCCATCATCGGAATTCAAAAACATTCAGTACTTC.

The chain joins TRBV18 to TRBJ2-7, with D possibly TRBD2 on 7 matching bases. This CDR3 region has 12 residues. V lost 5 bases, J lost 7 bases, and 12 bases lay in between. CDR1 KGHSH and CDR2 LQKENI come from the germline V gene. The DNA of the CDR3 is TGTGCCAGCTCATGGGAGGGGGAAGAGCAGTACTTC. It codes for CASSWEGEEQYF. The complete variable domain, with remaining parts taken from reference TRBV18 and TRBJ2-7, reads NAGVMQNPRHLVRRRGQEARLRCSPMKGHSHVYWYRQLPEEGLKFMVYLQKENIIDESGMPKERFSAEFPKEGPSILRIQQVVRGDSAAYFCASSWEGEEQYFGPGTRLTVT.

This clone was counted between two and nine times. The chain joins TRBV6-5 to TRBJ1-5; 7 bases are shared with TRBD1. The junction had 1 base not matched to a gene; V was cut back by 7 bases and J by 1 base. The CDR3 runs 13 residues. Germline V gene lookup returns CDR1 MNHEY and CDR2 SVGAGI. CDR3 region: CASKQGSNQPQHF. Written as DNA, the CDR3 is TGTGCCAGCAAACAGGGGAGCAATCAGCCCCAGCATTTT.

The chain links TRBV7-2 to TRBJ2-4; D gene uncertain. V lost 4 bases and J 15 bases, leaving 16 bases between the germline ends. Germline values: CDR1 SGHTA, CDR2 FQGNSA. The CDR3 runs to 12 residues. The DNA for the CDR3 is TGTGCCAGCAGCTCCGACCAAGCCTTTCTGTACTTC. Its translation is CASSSDQAFLYF.

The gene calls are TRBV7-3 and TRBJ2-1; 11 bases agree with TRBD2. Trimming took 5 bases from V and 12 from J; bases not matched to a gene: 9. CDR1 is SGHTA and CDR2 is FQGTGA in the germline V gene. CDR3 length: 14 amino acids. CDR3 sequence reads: CASSPTSGSGLQFF. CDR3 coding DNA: TGTGCCAGCAGCCCAACTAGCGGGAGTGGTCTGCAGTTCTTC.

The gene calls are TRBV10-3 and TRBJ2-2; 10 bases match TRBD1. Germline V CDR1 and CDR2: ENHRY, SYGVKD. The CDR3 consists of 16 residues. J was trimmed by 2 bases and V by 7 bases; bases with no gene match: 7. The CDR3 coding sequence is TGTGCCATCAACTCGGGACAGGGGACCAACACCGGGGAGCTGTTTTTT. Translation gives CAINSGQGTNTGELFF.

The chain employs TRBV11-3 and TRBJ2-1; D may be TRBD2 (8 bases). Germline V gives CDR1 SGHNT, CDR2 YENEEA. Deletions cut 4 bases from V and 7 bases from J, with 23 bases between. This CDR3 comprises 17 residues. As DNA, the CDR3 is TGTGCCAGCAGCTCCGGGGGGGACAGACCCGTGGGGAATGAGCAGTTCTTC. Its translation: CASSSGGDRPVGNEQFF.

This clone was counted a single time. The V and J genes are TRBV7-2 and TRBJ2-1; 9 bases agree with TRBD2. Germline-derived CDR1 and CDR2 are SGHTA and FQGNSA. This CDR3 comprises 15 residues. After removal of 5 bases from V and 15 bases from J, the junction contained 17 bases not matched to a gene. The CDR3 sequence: CASSLTLAGGPGRFF. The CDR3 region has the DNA TGTGCCAGCAGCCTGACGTTGGCGGGAGGGCCCGGTCGGTTCTTC.

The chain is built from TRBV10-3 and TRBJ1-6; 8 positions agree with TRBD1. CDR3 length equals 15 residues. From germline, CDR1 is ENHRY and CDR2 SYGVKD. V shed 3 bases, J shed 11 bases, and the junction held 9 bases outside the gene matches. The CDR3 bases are TGTGCCATCAGTGACCACAGGACAGGGCTGACACCCCTCCACTTT. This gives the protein CAISDHRTGLTPLHF.